This T cell receptor (beta chain) was documented in a study of blood T cell repertoires in COVID-19. Study context: The United States, Italy and Spain provided the acute and convalescent COVID-19 samples. Sources were T cells, B-cell-depleted T cells, or PBMCs; the material itself was cDNA or gDNA.

In the original processing: Reference gene primer amplification gave nucleated cell count estimates. Sequenced by immunoSEQ multiplex PCR; TCRdb stores in-frame clones only, minus some. That table gives V, J and clone size, and the DNA gave D and trimming. The sample includes roughly 50,000 clones, 80% to 90% seen only once; the top ten take 15% to 25%. This CDR3 contains 15 residues. Germline V gene lookup returns CDR1 SGHRS and CDR2 YFSETQ. Trimming cost V 2 bases and J 5 bases; bases outside gene matches: 9. Regarding this clone: Additional DNA sequences in this sample encode the identical CDR3.

The rearrangement joins TRBV5-1 to TRBJ2-5, with 7 nucleotides matching TRBD1. Sequencing was done on a sample of peripheral blood. The sequence was obtained from a human donor in a cohort sampled during active COVID-19. CDR3 in amino acids: CASSLGQASGETQYF. The DNA for the CDR3 is TGCGCCAGCAGCTTAGGACAGGCCTCCGGGGAGACCCAGTACTTC.